Listed below are T cell receptor beta chains from one sample, sequenced in a study of T cell responses to AZD1222 COVID-19 vaccine. Assay: immunoSEQ multiplex PCR; the TCRdb copy retains only in-frame clones and omits some. This table has fewer than 110,000 clones, around 83% appearing once. The source was peripheral blood, collected on day 0 of AZD1222 vaccination. The receptors were gathered from an adult in good health. Both conserved end residues are part of each CDR3. D genes are given only for firm matches. Not every row has a clone size; where given, it reads once, few, many or a size class.

. TRBJ1-1 . TRBV12-3/TRBV12-4 CASSRQVNTEAFF TGTGCCAGCAGTCGACAGGTAAACACTGAAGCTTTCTTT
. TRBJ2-1 . TRBV19 CASHPGSTRYNEQFF TGTGCCAGTCACCCGGGGTCTACCAGGTACAATGAGCAGTTCTTC
. TRBJ2-1 TRBD2 TRBV4-1 CASSQVAGGRMDEQFF TGCGCCAGCAGCCAAGTCGCGGGAGGGAGGATGGATGAGCAGTTCTTC
. TRBJ2-5 . TRBV19 CASSRNMQETQYF TGTGCCAGTAGTAGAAATATGCAAGAGACCCAGTACTTC
. TRBJ2-7 TRBD2 TRBV7-9 CASSSMGLSYEQYF TGTGCCAGCAGCTCCATGGGACTAAGCTACGAGCAGTACTTC
. TRBJ2-7 . TRBV24-1 CATSTGILPYEQYF TGTGCCACCAGTACCGGGATCCTGCCCTACGAGCAGTACTTC
. TRBJ1-6 . TRBV27 CASSLQGTLNSPLHF TGTGCCAGCAGTTTGCAGGGAACCCTTAATTCACCCCTCCACTTT
once TRBJ2-7 TRBD2 TRBV19 CASSARTSGLYEQYF TGTGCCAGTAGCGCCCGGACTAGCGGGCTTTACGAGCAGTACTTC
. TRBJ1-5 TRBD1 TRBV10-3 CATGQGAINQPQHF TGTGCCACTGGGCAGGGGGCAATCAATCAGCCCCAGCATTTT
. TRBJ2-7 TRBD2 TRBV5-4 CASRGGNYEQYF TGTGCCAGCAGGGGAGGGAACTACGAGCAGTACTTC
. TRBJ2-3 . TRBV9 CASSVGRAGTDTQYF TGTGCCAGCAGCGTAGGCAGGGCAGGCACAGATACGCAGTATTTT
. TRBJ1-2 . TRBV5-5 CASSFDHGYTF TGTGCCAGCAGCTTTGATCATGGCTACACCTTC
. TRBJ1-2 TRBD1 TRBV9 CASSVGDRGTYGYTF TGTGCCAGCAGCGTAGGGGACAGGGGCACCTATGGCTACACCTTC
. TRBJ1-2 . TRBV3-1/TRBV3-2 CASSQSSSGFGYTF TGTGCCAGCAGCCAATCCTCATCAGGGTTTGGCTACACCTTC
. TRBJ1-1 . TRBV30 CAWSVGREAEAFF TGTGCCTGGAGTGTAGGGAGGGAAGCTGAAGCTTTCTTT
. TRBJ2-2 . TRBV4-1 CASSQDRKSRGYGTGELFF TGCGCCAGCAGCCAAGATCGAAAAAGTCGAGGGTATGGCACCGGGGAGCTGTTTTTT
. TRBJ1-5 . TRBV6-4 CASSDSVWGGISNQPQHF TGTGCCAGCAGTGACTCAGTATGGGGGGGTATAAGCAATCAGCCCCAGCATTTT
once TRBJ1-1 TRBD1 TRBV29-1 CSVRGRMNTEAFF TGCAGCGTTAGGGGGCGGATGAACACTGAAGCTTTCTTT
. TRBJ1-4 . TRBV19 CASSNRRGAENEKLFF TGTGCCAGTAGTAATCGGCGAGGGGCTGAGAATGAAAAACTGTTTTTT